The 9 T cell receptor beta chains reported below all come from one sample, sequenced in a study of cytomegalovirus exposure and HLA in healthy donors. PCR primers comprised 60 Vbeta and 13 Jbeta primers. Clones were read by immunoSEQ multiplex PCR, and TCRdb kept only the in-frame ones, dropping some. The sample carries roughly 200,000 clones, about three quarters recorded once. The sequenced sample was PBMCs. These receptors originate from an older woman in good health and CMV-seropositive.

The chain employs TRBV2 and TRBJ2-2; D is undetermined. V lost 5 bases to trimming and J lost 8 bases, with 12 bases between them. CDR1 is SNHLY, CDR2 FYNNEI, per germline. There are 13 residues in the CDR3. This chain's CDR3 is CASSPAEAGELFF. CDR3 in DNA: TGTGCCAGCAGTCCCGCAGAGGCGGGGGAGCTGTTTTTT. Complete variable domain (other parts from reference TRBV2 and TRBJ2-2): EPEVTQTPSHQVTQMGQEVILRCVPISNHLYFYWYRQILGQKVEFLVSFYNNEISEKSEIFDDQFSVERPDGSNFTLKIRSTKLEDSAMYFCASSPAEAGELFFGEGSRLTVL.

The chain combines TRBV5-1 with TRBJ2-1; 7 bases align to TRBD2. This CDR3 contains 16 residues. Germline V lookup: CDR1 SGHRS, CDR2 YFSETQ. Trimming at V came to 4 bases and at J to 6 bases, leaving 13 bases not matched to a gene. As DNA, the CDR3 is TGCGCCAGCAGCCAATTGCCAGGGCGGGAGTCCAATGAGCAGTTCTTC. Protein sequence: CASSQLPGRESNEQFF.

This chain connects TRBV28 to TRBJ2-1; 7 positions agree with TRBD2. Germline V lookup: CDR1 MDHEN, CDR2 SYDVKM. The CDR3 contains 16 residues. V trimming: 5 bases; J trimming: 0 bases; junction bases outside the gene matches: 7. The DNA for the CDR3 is TGTGCCAGCAGTGGGGGGGAGGGGAGCTCCTACAATGAGCAGTTCTTC. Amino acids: CASSGGEGSSYNEQFF. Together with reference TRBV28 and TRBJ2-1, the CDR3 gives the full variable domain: DVKVTQSSRYLVKRTGEKVFLECVQDMDHENMFWYRQDPGLGLRLIYFSYDVKMKEKGDIPEGYSVSREKKERFSLILESASTNQTSMYLCASSGGEGSSYNEQFFGPGTRLTVL.

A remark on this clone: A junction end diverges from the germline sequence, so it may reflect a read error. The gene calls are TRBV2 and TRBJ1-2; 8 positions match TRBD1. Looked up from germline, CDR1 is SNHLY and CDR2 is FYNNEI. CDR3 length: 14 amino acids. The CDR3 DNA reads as TGTGCTAGCAGTGACAGGGGTCTTGGCTATGGCTACACCTTC. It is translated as CASSDRGLGYGYTF.

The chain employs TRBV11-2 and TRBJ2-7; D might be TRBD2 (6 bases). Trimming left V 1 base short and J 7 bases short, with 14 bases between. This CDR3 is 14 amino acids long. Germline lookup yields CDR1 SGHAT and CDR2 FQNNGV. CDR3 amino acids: CASSLVLQAGEQYF. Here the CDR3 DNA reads TGTGCCAGCAGCTTAGTACTCCAGGCGGGGGAGCAGTACTTC.

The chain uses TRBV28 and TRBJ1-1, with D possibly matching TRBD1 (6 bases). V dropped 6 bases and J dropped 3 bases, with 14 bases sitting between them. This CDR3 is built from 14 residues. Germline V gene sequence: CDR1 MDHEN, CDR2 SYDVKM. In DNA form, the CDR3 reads TGTGCCAGCAGCACAGGGTTTCGGGACACTGAAGCTTTCTTT. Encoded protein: CASSTGFRDTEAFF.

For the CDR3, the DNA is TGTGCCAGCAGCTTAGTCCGGGTCTCAAACTATGGCTACACCTTC. It encodes CASSLVRVSNYGYTF. The chain is built from TRBV7-9 and TRBJ1-2, with unresolved D. There are 15 residues in the CDR3. The germline gives CDR1 SEHNR, CDR2 FQNEAQ (reference sequence). V shed 1 base and J shed 2 bases, with 11 bases lying between them.

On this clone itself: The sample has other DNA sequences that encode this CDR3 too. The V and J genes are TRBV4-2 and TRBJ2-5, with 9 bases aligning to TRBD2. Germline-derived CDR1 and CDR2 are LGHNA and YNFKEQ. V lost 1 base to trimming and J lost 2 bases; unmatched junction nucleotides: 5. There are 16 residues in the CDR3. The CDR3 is CASSQGDSGRQETQYF. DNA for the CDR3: TGTGCCAGCAGCCAAGGGGATAGCGGGAGACAAGAGACCCAGTACTTC.

CDR3: CASSTGQGRAYEQYF. DNA for the CDR3: TGTGCCAGCAGTACCGGACAGGGAAGAGCCTACGAGCAGTACTTC. The gene calls are TRBV6-5 and TRBJ2-7; TRBD1 matches at 8 bases. The CDR3 totals 15 residues. The ends lost 5 bases at V and 2 bases at J; junction bases unmatched: 8. Germline V gives CDR1 MNHEY, CDR2 SVGAGI.